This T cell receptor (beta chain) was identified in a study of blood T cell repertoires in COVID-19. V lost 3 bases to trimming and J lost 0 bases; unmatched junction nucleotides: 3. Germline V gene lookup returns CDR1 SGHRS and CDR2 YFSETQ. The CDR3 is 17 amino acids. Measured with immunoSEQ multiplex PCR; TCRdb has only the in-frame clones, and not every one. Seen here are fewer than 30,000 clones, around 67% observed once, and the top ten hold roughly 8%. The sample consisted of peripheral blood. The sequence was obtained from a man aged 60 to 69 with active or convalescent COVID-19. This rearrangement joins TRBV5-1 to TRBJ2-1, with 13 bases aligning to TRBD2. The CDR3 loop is CASSSWTSGGSYNEQFF. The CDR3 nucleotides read TGCGCCAGCAGCTCCTGGACTAGCGGGGGCTCCTACAATGAGCAGTTCTTC.